This T cell receptor beta chain is from a study of T cell responses to AZD1222 COVID-19 vaccine. As for the study in general: Second-dose intervals near 4 or 12 weeks were combined. Overall study findings and caveats: The donor cohort was predominantly white British with a female majority, and clonal diversity may have been underestimated.

The CDR3 spans 16 residues. From germline, CDR1 is SGHTA and CDR2 FQGNSA. V trimming: 3 bases; J trimming: 10 bases; junction bases outside the gene matches: 11. Method: immunoSEQ multiplex PCR; TCRdb's copy keeps in-frame clones and lacks some. Counted here are 150,000 to 200,000 clones, just over 90% occurring once; the ten biggest clones make up approximately 0.98%. Details on this clone: Its cognate antigen is unknown.

The TCR comes from an adult in good health. The chain has TRBV7-2 and TRBJ2-1; 11 nucleotides align to TRBD2. The sample consisted of peripheral blood, taken on day 0 of AZD1222 vaccination. CDR3 nucleotides: TGTGCCAGCAGCTTGCGCGGGACTAGCGGCAATGGGGAGCAGTTCTTC. This translates into CASSLRGTSGNGEQFF.